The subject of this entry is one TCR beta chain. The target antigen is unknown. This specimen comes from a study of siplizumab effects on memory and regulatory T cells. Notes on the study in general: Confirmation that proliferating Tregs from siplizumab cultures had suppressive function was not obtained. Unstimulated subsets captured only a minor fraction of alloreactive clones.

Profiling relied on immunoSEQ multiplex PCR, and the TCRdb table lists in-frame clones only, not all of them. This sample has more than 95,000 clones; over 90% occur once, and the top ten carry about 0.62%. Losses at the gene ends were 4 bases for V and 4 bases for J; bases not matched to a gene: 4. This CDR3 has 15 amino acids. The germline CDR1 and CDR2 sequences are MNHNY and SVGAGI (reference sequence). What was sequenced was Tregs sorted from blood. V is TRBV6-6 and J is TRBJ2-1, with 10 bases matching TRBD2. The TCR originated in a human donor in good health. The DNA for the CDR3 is TGTGCCAGCAGTTTCAGGACTAGCGGTTACAATGAGCAGTTCTTC. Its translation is CASSFRTSGYNEQFF.